This passage covers 29 T cell receptor beta chains from one sample sequenced in a study of CD8+ T cells in alopecia areata. As the sequencing template, cDNA was produced by extracting RNA and reverse transcribing it. Assay: immunoSEQ multiplex PCR; the TCRdb copy retains only in-frame clones and omits some. The profile shows some 210,000 clones, about 60% of them singletons. The starting material was CD4+ T cells sorted from blood, obtained at week 0. The receptors were sampled from a human donor with alopecia areata.

The chain employs TRBV30 and TRBJ2-3; D is perhaps TRBD2 (6 bases). Germline V gene lookup returns CDR1 GTSNPN and CDR2 SVGIG (reference sequence). Trimming cost V 7 bases and J 0 bases, with 29 bases left between them. CDR3 length equals 19 residues. CDR3 loop: CASHLTAGIGVSSTDTQYF. The CDR3 nucleotides read TGTGCCTCCCACCTTACCGCGGGAATCGGAGTCTCTAGCACAGATACGCAGTATTTT.

The rearrangement joins TRBV5-6 to TRBJ1-1, with D unclear. V lost 5 bases and J lost 0, with 11 bases in between. The CDR3 length is 14 residues. Germline V gives CDR1 SGHDT, CDR2 YYEEEE. CDR3 sequence (DNA): TGTGCCAGCAGACCCCAGATGATGAACACTGAAGCTTTCTTT. Its protein product is CASRPQMMNTEAFF.

V usage is TRBV5-1 and J usage is TRBJ2-1, with D perhaps matching TRBD2 (6 bases). Germline CDR1 reads SGHRS; CDR2 reads YFSETQ. Trimming shortened V by 5 bases and J by 7 bases, and 13 bases separated the two germline ends. The CDR3 spans 13 residues. The CDR3 nucleotides are TGCGCCAGCAGGAGGGGTAGCGGTAATGAGCAGTTCTTC. This gives the protein CASRRGSGNEQFF.

This clone has only a few counts. The chain employs TRBV29-1 and TRBJ1-1, with D maybe TRBD1 (6 bases). The CDR3 totals 14 residues. Between the trimmed V and J ends, which lost 6 bases and 1 base, there was a span of 15 bases. Germline assignment: CDR1 SQVTM and CDR2 ANQGSEA. The CDR3 DNA reads TGCAGCGTCACATTGGGGGCAGGGAACACTGAAGCTTTCTTT. This sequence encodes CSVTLGAGNTEAFF.

There are many counts of this clone. The rearrangement joins TRBV29-1 to TRBJ1-2; the D gene is possibly TRBD1 (6 bases). There are 17 residues in the CDR3. The germline V and J ends were trimmed by 5 bases and 2 bases, with 24 bases remaining between them. The germline CDR1 and CDR2 sequences are SQVTM and ANQGSEA. The CDR3 reads CSVRDPGHRRSNYGYTF. CDR3 nucleotide sequence: TGCAGCGTTCGCGACCCGGGACACCGAAGATCAAACTATGGCTACACCTTC.

V is TRBV5-1 and J is TRBJ2-1; no firm D call. Germline CDR1 reads SGHRS; CDR2 reads YFSETQ. V dropped 3 bases and J dropped 9 bases, with 13 bases sitting between them. The CDR3 contains 13 residues. CDR3 nucleotides: TGCGCCAGCAGCTCGGATAGCTGGGCTGAGCAGTTCTTC. Translation: CASSSDSWAEQFF.

This clone was detected a few times. The chain recombines TRBV15 with TRBJ2-4, with D unclear. V dropped 0 bases and J dropped 2 bases, with 11 bases sitting between them. The length of the CDR3 is 16 residues. Per the germline V gene, CDR1 is LNHNV and CDR2 is YYDKDF (reference sequence). CDR3 coding DNA: TGTGCCACCAGCAGAGACGTACAGAGTACCAAAAACATTCAGTACTTC. It translates to CATSRDVQSTKNIQYF.

This clone was counted between two and nine times. This chain joins TRBV9 and TRBJ1-2, with 8 nucleotides matching TRBD1. This CDR3 has 15 residues. Germline lookup yields CDR1 SGDLS and CDR2 YYNGEE. V dropped 2 bases and J dropped 0; count of bases not matched to a gene: 3. In nucleotides, the CDR3 is TGTGCCAGCAGCGTCGGACAGGGTACTAACTATGGCTACACCTTC. Protein product: CASSVGQGTNYGYTF.

This chain uses TRBV30 with TRBJ2-6; D is undetermined. The V gene lost 1 base and the J gene lost 4 bases, with 8 bases spanning the gap. The CDR3 length is 14 residues. The germline CDR1 and CDR2 sequences are GTSNPN and SVGIG (reference sequence). This CDR3 is CAWSGRSGANVLTF. CDR3 coding DNA: TGTGCCTGGAGTGGGCGGTCCGGGGCCAACGTCCTGACTTTC.

This clone has only a few counts. The V gene is TRBV5-1, the J gene TRBJ2-6, with D perhaps TRBD1 (6 bases). Per the germline V gene, CDR1 is SGHRS and CDR2 is YFSETQ. Trimming pared 4 bases from V and 1 base from J, leaving 18 bases between. This CDR3 contains 18 residues. In nucleotides, the CDR3 is TGCGCCAGCAGCCCCCTAATAAGACAGGTGTCTGGGGCCAACGTCCTGACTTTC. It specifies CASSPLIRQVSGANVLTF.

In DNA form, the CDR3 reads TGCAGCGTTGAAGTTTATACGGCCATAAAATTAATCTATGGCTACACCTTC. This translates into CSVEVYTAIKLIYGYTF. V gene TRBV29-1 combines with J gene TRBJ1-2; D not certain. The CDR3 covers 17 residues. Germline V gene lookup returns CDR1 SQVTM and CDR2 ANQGSEA. The V gene lost 1 base and the J gene lost 4 bases, with 22 bases spanning the gap.

Turning to this clone: Other nucleotide sequences in the sample specify the same CDR3. The V call is TRBV7-8, the J call TRBJ1-1, with 10 bases identical to TRBD1. Germline CDR1 reads SGHVS; CDR2 reads FQNEAQ. The CDR3 covers 16 residues. Unmatched junction bases numbered 5, after V lost 2 bases and J lost 2 bases. CDR3 sequence reads: CASSLRDRGSNTEAFF. The CDR3 nucleotides read TGTGCCAGCAGCTTAAGGGACAGGGGATCAAACACTGAAGCTTTCTTT. The whole variable domain, filled in from reference TRBV7-8 and TRBJ1-1, reads GAGVSQSPRYKVAKRGQDVALRCDPISGHVSLFWYQQALGQGPEFLTYFQNEAQLDKSGLPSDRFFAERPEGSVSTLKIQRTQQEDSAVYLCASSLRDRGSNTEAFFGQGTRLTVV.

The V and J genes are TRBV6-6 and TRBJ2-7, with 7 bases identical to TRBD2. Germline V CDR1 and CDR2: MNHNY, SVGAGI (reference sequence). The CDR3 has 13 amino acids. Trimming cost V 8 bases and J 2 bases; bases outside gene matches: 6. Here the CDR3 reads CASGGTTTYEQYF. The CDR3 DNA reads TGTGCCAGCGGGGGGACTACAACCTACGAGCAGTACTTC.

The chain combines TRBV30 with TRBJ1-2, with a weak D call TRBD1 (5 bases). Germline assignment: CDR1 GTSNPN and CDR2 SVGIG (reference sequence). CDR3 length: 16 amino acids. V was trimmed by 4 bases and J by 4 bases, leaving 22 bases between them. This chain's CDR3 is CAWIHGGGYIPYGYTF. CDR3 nucleotides: TGTGCCTGGATCCACGGGGGTGGCTATATCCCCTATGGCTACACCTTC.

This clone was counted only a few times. The V call is TRBV2, the J call TRBJ2-1, with 9 bases that match TRBD1. Germline assignment: CDR1 SNHLY and CDR2 FYNNEI. With 6 bases clipped from V and 5 bases from J, the junction kept 5 bases outside the gene matches. The CDR3 is 14 amino acids. CDR3 loop: CASRAGQGNNEQFF. The CDR3 DNA is TGTGCCAGCAGAGCGGGACAGGGTAACAATGAGCAGTTCTTC.

This rearrangement joins TRBV5-4 to TRBJ2-3, with D unclear. CDR1 and CDR2 (germline): SGHNT, YYREEE (reference sequence). This CDR3 region has 12 residues. Trimming shortened V by 4 bases and J by 6 bases, and 9 bases separated the two germline ends. The CDR3 nucleotides read TGTGCCAGCAGCCCACACCTGGATACGCAGTATTTT. Its protein product is CASSPHLDTQYF.

With respect to this clone: In the same sample, other DNA sequences code for this CDR3. This chain joins TRBV18 and TRBJ1-1; D remains ambiguous. This CDR3 has 12 amino acids. V lost 1 base, J lost 3 bases, and 3 bases lay in between. CDR1 is KGHSH and CDR2 is LQKENI in the germline V gene. CDR3 amino acids: CASSPRDTEAFF. CDR3 nucleotides: TGTGCCAGCTCACCACGGGACACTGAAGCTTTCTTT.

The chain is built from TRBV5-6 and TRBJ1-1, with D uncertain. The CDR3 totals 15 residues. Germline assignment: CDR1 SGHDT and CDR2 YYEEEE. Trimming shortened V by 0 bases and J by 2 bases, and 11 bases separated the two germline ends. The CDR3 bases are TGTGCCAGCAGCTTGGCTAGGACCGAAAACACTGAAGCTTTCTTT. This encodes CASSLARTENTEAFF.

The chain uses TRBV5-1 and TRBJ1-4; TRBD1 is a possible D gene (5 bases). In germline, CDR1 is SGHRS, CDR2 YFSETQ. The CDR3 runs 18 residues. V was trimmed by 1 base and J by 0 bases, leaving 16 bases between them. The CDR3 bases are TGCGCCAGCAGCTTGCGGGGACTTAACCAGGCAACTAATGAAAAACTGTTTTTT. Protein product: CASSLRGLNQATNEKLFF.

This clone turned up a few times. V and J are TRBV11-2 and TRBJ2-7; 8 bases match TRBD2. Germline V gives CDR1 SGHAT, CDR2 FQNNGV. The CDR3 consists of 14 residues. J gave up 5 bases and V 5 bases, and 8 bases lay outside the gene matches. CDR3 in DNA: TGTGCCAGCAGCCTTGAGCGGGAGCACCACGAGCAGTACTTC. This gives the protein CASSLEREHHEQYF.

In nucleotides, the CDR3 is TGTGCCAGCGGCGGAGCCTACGAGCAGTACTTC. Translation: CASGGAYEQYF. J is TRBJ2-7 and V is TRBV9; no definite D call. This CDR3 has 11 amino acids. Trimming removed 7 bases from V and 2 bases from J, with 7 bases in between. The V gene's germline CDR1 is SGDLS and CDR2 YYNGEE.

The chain is built from TRBV6-1 and TRBJ2-5; the D is unclear. V was trimmed by 1 base and J by 5 bases, leaving 17 bases between them. CDR3 length equals 16 residues. CDR1 and CDR2 from the germline V gene are MNHNS and SASEGT. The CDR3: CASSEESRPQGETQYF. Here the CDR3 DNA reads TGTGCCAGCAGTGAAGAGTCGAGACCCCAAGGGGAGACCCAGTACTTC.

The gene calls are TRBV12-5 and TRBJ2-1; unclear D gene. CDR1 and CDR2 from the germline V gene are LGHNT and FRNRAP. There are 17 residues in the CDR3. Trimming stripped 0 bases from V and 0 bases from J, with 12 bases between. DNA of the CDR3: TGTGCTAGTGGTTTGGTAACTGGATCGAGCTCCTACAATGAGCAGTTCTTC. Translation: CASGLVTGSSSYNEQFF.

The V and J genes are TRBV18 and TRBJ1-3, with a weak D call TRBD1 (5 bases). Germline CDR1 is KGHSH and CDR2 is LQKENI. V shed 2 bases and J shed 0 bases, with 14 bases lying between them. The CDR3 is made up of 17 amino acids. This CDR3 reads CASSPRTLRVSGNTIYF. CDR3 coding DNA: TGTGCCAGCTCACCAAGGACATTGAGGGTCTCTGGAAACACCATATATTTT.

The chain is built from TRBV30 and TRBJ2-1, with 9 positions matching TRBD1. This CDR3 contains 15 residues. J gave up 7 bases and V 2 bases, and 9 bases lay outside the gene matches. Germline V gene lookup returns CDR1 GTSNPN and CDR2 SVGIG (reference sequence). CDR3 residues: CAWSHTGTGRNEQFF. The DNA for the CDR3 is TGTGCCTGGAGTCACACCGGGACAGGGAGGAATGAGCAGTTCTTC.

The chain links TRBV30 to TRBJ1-1; no definite D call. V was clipped by 7 bases and J by 0 bases, with 9 bases between them. CDR1 and CDR2 (germline): GTSNPN, SVGIG (reference sequence). The CDR3 totals 12 residues. CDR3 loop: CASRGMNTEAFF. DNA for the CDR3: TGTGCCTCTCGCGGGATGAACACTGAAGCTTTCTTT. Supplemented by reference TRBV30 and TRBJ1-1, the full variable domain reads SQTIHQWPATLVQPVGSPLSLECTVEGTSNPNLYWYRQAAGRGLQLLFYSVGIGQISSEVPQNLSASRPQDRQFILSSKKLLLSDSGFYLCASRGMNTEAFFGQGTRLTVV.

The chain employs TRBV11-1 and TRBJ2-6, with no clear D. This CDR3 contains 15 residues. Trimming pared 3 bases from V and 1 base from J, leaving 7 bases between. Germline values: CDR1 SGHAT, CDR2 FQDESV (reference sequence). The CDR3 sequence is CASSFGGSGANVLTF. CDR3 DNA sequence: TGTGCCAGCAGCTTTGGTGGATCTGGGGCCAACGTCCTGACTTTC.

The chain couples TRBV25-1 to TRBJ2-1; no definite D call. The CDR3 loop spans 13 amino acids. V gave up 2 bases and J gave up 4 bases, with 6 bases separating them. Per germline, CDR1 MGHDK and CDR2 SYGVNS. CDR3 nucleotides: TGTGCCAGCAGTGAAGCAGCTTACAATGAGCAGTTCTTC. It specifies CASSEAAYNEQFF.

The gene calls are TRBV5-1 and TRBJ2-7; no reliable D call. The germline V gene has CDR1 SGHRS and CDR2 YFSETQ. Trimming left V 5 bases short and J 5 bases short, with 8 bases between. The CDR3 loop spans 11 amino acids. CDR3 sequence (DNA): TGCGCCAGCAGTTCTGGGGACGAGCAGTACTTC. It codes for CASSSGDEQYF.